The 30 T cell receptor beta chains presented below share a single source sample, sequenced in a study of T cells after yellow fever vaccination. TCRdb called the 5' RACE reads again in MiXCR, with one record for every CDR3 protein. This table has around 550,000 distinct CDR3 sequences, around 21% appearing once. The sequenced sample was PBMCs, obtained 15 days after the yellow fever booster vaccination. The origin of the receptors is a man aged 25 to 40 who received the YFV17D yellow fever vaccine.

The V call is TRBV12-3 or TRBV12-4, the J call TRBJ2-1; D remains ambiguous. The V end lost 5 bases, the J end lost 8 bases, and 13 bases lay between the germline ends. This CDR3 has 13 residues. This chain's CDR3 is CASSRYQADEQFF. The CDR3 region has the DNA TGTGCCAGCAGTCGCTACCAGGCCGATGAGCAGTTCTTC.

The sample holds a few counts of this clonotype. The genes are TRBV12-3 or TRBV12-4 and TRBJ2-1; tentatively, D is TRBD1 (6 bases). The CDR3 length is 14 residues. Trimming left V 6 bases short and J 5 bases short, with 14 bases between. CDR3 loop: CASSRDIVNNEQFF. CDR3 DNA sequence: TGTGCCAGCAGCAGGGACATAGTTAACAATGAGCAGTTCTTC.

The chain carries TRBV7-6 and TRBJ1-4, with a weak D call TRBD1 (6 bases). CDR3 length equals 12 residues. V lost 6 bases and J lost 13, with 15 bases in between. Germline V gene data show CDR1 as SGHVS and CDR2 as FNYEAQ. CDR3: CASSPSEGGLFF. In DNA form, the CDR3 reads TGTGCCAGCAGTCCAAGCGAGGGGGGACTGTTTTTT.

The count of this clonotype is one. The junction and the germline gene differ at one end; a read error may be behind it. The genes are TRBV6-1 and TRBJ2-1, with 10 bases matching TRBD2. CDR1 MNHNS and CDR2 SASEGT come from the germline V gene. The CDR3 has 15 residues. The CDR3 here is CTSTWGLAGVSEQFF. The CDR3 coding sequence is TGTACCAGCACCTGGGGTCTAGCGGGAGTGAGTGAGCAGTTCTTC.

This clonotype was observed a single time. The chain has TRBV7-6 and TRBJ2-3; D not resolved. The germline V and J ends were trimmed by 5 bases and 8 bases, with 11 bases remaining between them. The germline gives CDR1 SGHVS, CDR2 FNYEAQ. This CDR3 contains 12 residues. CDR3 sequence reads: CASSEYPGTQYF. The CDR3 DNA follows: TGTGCCAGCAGCGAGTACCCGGGTACGCAGTATTTT.

The rearrangement joins TRBV20-1 to TRBJ2-5; 10 nucleotides agree with TRBD1. This CDR3 comprises 15 residues. Trimming removed 1 base from V and 0 bases from J; junction bases left unmatched: 2. Germline V gives CDR1 DFQATT, CDR2 SNEGSKA (reference sequence). The CDR3: CSARGDRGNQETQYF. DNA for the CDR3: TGCAGTGCTAGAGGGGACAGGGGCAACCAAGAGACCCAGTACTTC.

V and J are TRBV12-3 or TRBV12-4 and TRBJ2-2, with D possibly being TRBD1 (5 bases). V was pared by 10 bases and J by 3 bases, with 15 bases between. CDR3 length: 14 residues. CDR3 nucleotide sequence: TGTGCCACCAGAGACAGAACTCACACCGGGGAGCTGTTTTTT. Its translation: CATRDRTHTGELFF.

CDR3 loop: CASSLLGLAGVAKNIQYF. The DNA for the CDR3 is TGTGCCAGCAGCTTACTAGGACTAGCGGGAGTAGCCAAAAACATTCAGTACTTC. The J gene is TRBJ2-4, the V gene TRBV11-2, with TRBD2 identical over 13 bases. Per germline, CDR1 SGHAT and CDR2 FQNNGV. This CDR3 contains 18 residues. The junction had 4 bases not matched to a gene; V was cut back by 2 bases and J by 0 bases.

V gene TRBV6-1 combines with J gene TRBJ1-1; D might be TRBD1 (5 bases). Trimming pared 5 bases from V and 0 bases from J, leaving 13 bases between. The CDR3 is made up of 15 amino acids. The germline V gene has CDR1 MNHNS and CDR2 SASEGT. The CDR3 here is CASSPPEGLNTEAFF. CDR3 nucleotides: TGTGCCAGCAGTCCCCCGGAGGGACTGAACACTGAAGCTTTCTTT.

This clonotype was picked up one time. J is TRBJ2-5 and V is TRBV7-9; D tentatively reads TRBD1 or TRBD2 (5 bases each). CDR1 SEHNR and CDR2 FQNEAQ come from the germline V gene (reference sequence). The CDR3 contains 14 residues. V lost 7 bases and J lost 5, with 17 bases in between. The CDR3 reads CASIYQGVAETQYF. CDR3 DNA sequence: TGTGCCAGCATCTACCAGGGTGTAGCGGAGACCCAGTACTTC.

The chain carries TRBV6-1 and TRBJ2-2; D unresolved. Germline V gene sequence: CDR1 MNHNS, CDR2 SASEGT. V lost 8 bases, J lost 1 base, and 14 bases lay in between. The CDR3 has 15 residues. The CDR3 spells CASAQTPMNTGELFF. DNA of the CDR3: TGTGCCAGCGCGCAGACGCCTATGAACACCGGGGAGCTGTTTTTT.

CDR3 coding DNA: TGTGCCAGCAGCCAAATGTCGGTC. This sequence encodes CASSQMSV. This chain connects TRBV7-9 to TRBJ2-7; D is unresolved. This CDR3 has 8 amino acids. Germline CDR1 reads SEHNR; CDR2 reads FQNEAQ (reference sequence).

CDR3 in DNA: TGCGCCAGCAGCCAAGAATCCGGGACTAGCGGGAGTGAGACCCAGTACTTC. Its translation: CASSQESGTSGSETQYF. The chain couples TRBV4-3 to TRBJ2-5; TRBD2 matches 14 bases. Germline assignment: CDR1 LGHNA and CDR2 YSLEER. The CDR3 covers 17 residues. With 0 bases clipped from V and 5 bases from J, the junction kept 5 bases outside the gene matches.

V gene TRBV5-1 combines with J gene TRBJ1-3; D not certain. The germline V and J ends were trimmed by 3 bases and 0 bases, with 13 bases remaining between them. Germline values: CDR1 SGHRS, CDR2 YFSETQ. CDR3 length: 16 residues. In DNA, the CDR3 is TGCGCCAGCAGCTGGTCGGCGGCGACCTCTGGAAACACCATATATTTT. Residues: CASSWSAATSGNTIYF.

The table lists this clonotype with many counts. The chain employs TRBV6-1 and TRBJ2-3, with 12 nucleotides matching TRBD2. The V segment lost 5 bases and the J segment 0 bases; nucleotides outside the gene matches: 3. This CDR3 is built from 16 residues. Germline values: CDR1 MNHNS, CDR2 SASEGT. CDR3 sequence (DNA): TGTGCCAGCAGTCCCGGACTAGCGGGAAGCACAGATACGCAGTATTTT. Residues: CASSPGLAGSTDTQYF.

In this sample, this clonotype turned up a few times. This sequence joins TRBV7-2 and TRBJ2-1; D perhaps matches TRBD2 (6 bases). V was clipped by 6 bases and J by 3 bases, with 21 bases between them. CDR3 size: 17 residues. Germline V gene lookup returns CDR1 SGHTA and CDR2 FQGNSA. The CDR3 bases are TGTGCCAGCAGAAAGGCCGGGGCGGGAAGGCTCTACAATGAGCAGTTCTTC. Protein: CASRKAGAGRLYNEQFF.

This clonotype has just a few counts. This chain uses TRBV10-3 with TRBJ2-2; no reliable D call. CDR1 is ENHRY and CDR2 is SYGVKD in the germline V gene. V shed 5 bases and J shed 5 bases, with 3 bases lying between them. The CDR3 is made up of 11 amino acids. The CDR3 bases are TGTGCCATCAGTTTGACCGGGGAGCTGTTTTTT. This translates into CAISLTGELFF.

The J gene is TRBJ2-5, the V gene TRBV7-9, with no clear D. The V end was cut by 3 bases, the J end by 6 bases, with 8 bases between. Germline-derived CDR1 and CDR2 are SEHNR and FQNEAQ (reference sequence). The CDR3 length is 12 residues. CDR3 residues: CASSLDSQTQYF. In nucleotides, the CDR3 is TGTGCCAGCAGCTTGGATTCCCAGACCCAGTACTTC.

In DNA form, the CDR3 reads TGTGCCAGCAGCAAAGCTTCCCATCACTACTACGAGCAGTACTTC. As protein: CASSKASHHYYEQYF. The chain employs TRBV21-1 and TRBJ2-7. TRBV21-1 counts as a pseudogene. This CDR3 is built from 15 residues.

This clonotype turned up a few times. The rearrangement uses TRBV20-1 and TRBJ2-7, with a tentative D call TRBD2 (7 bases). Germline V gives CDR1 DFQATT, CDR2 SNEGSKA (reference sequence). The CDR3 extends over 14 amino acids. V lost 6 bases, J lost 0 bases, and 15 bases lay in between. The CDR3, as DNA: TGCAGTGCGAGCCTGGGGGGGGCCTCCTACGAGCAGTACTTC. This sequence encodes CSASLGGASYEQYF.

This rearrangement joins TRBV7-8 to TRBJ2-7; D is uncertain. Germline-derived CDR1 and CDR2 are SGHVS and FQNEAQ. Deletions cut 4 bases from V and 0 bases from J, with 13 bases between. The CDR3 extends over 15 amino acids. CDR3 in DNA: TGTGCCAGCAGCTATAGGGCGGAAAACTCCTACGAGCAGTACTTC. Protein: CASSYRAENSYEQYF.

This clonotype has a count of ten or more. The chain links TRBV19 to TRBJ2-1; D is possibly TRBD1 or TRBD2 (5 bases each). Germline loops: CDR1 LNHDA, CDR2 SQIVND (reference sequence). Trimming pared 6 bases from V and 0 bases from J, leaving 12 bases between. The CDR3 extends over 15 amino acids. Here the CDR3 reads CASSYRGSSYNEQFF. As DNA, the CDR3 is TGTGCCAGTAGCTACCGGGGCAGCTCCTACAATGAGCAGTTCTTC.

This clonotype was seen a handful of times. This chain connects TRBV7-2 to TRBJ2-1, with D possibly matching TRBD2 (6 bases). The CDR3 extends over 14 amino acids. Germline V CDR1 and CDR2: SGHTA, FQGNSA. V lost 1 base and J lost 9, with 13 bases in between. The CDR3 region has the DNA TGTGCCAGCAGCTTAGTTACTAGCTCGGGTGAGCAGTTCTTC. The encoded protein is CASSLVTSSGEQFF.

This clonotype was seen a handful of times. The chain combines TRBV20-1 with TRBJ1-1; TRBD1 aligns across 7 bases. V trimming: 5 bases; J trimming: 8 bases; junction bases outside the gene matches: 5. CDR1 is DFQATT, CDR2 SNEGSKA, per germline (reference sequence). This CDR3 contains 11 residues. CDR3 in amino acids: CSAWDRTEAFF. CDR3 DNA: TGCAGTGCTTGGGACAGAACAGAAGCTTTCTTT.

The chain joins TRBV7-6 to TRBJ2-5, with a tentative D call TRBD1 (6 bases). The CDR3 is 14 residues long. Deletions cut 8 bases from V and 1 base from J, with 14 bases between. Germline CDR1 and CDR2: SGHVS and FNYEAQ. DNA for the CDR3: TGTGCCAGCGCCACAGGGACGTGCCAAGAGACCCAGTACTTC. Its translation is CASATGTCQETQYF.

The chain uses TRBV6-5 and TRBJ2-1; possibly TRBD1 or TRBD2 for D (6 bases each). Germline values: CDR1 MNHEY, CDR2 SVGAGI. The CDR3 covers 16 residues. Trimming stripped 0 bases from V and 6 bases from J, with 15 bases between. In nucleotides, the CDR3 is TGTGCCAGCAGTTACTCGTGGGGGGCGCTTGGCAATGAGCAGTTCTTC. This gives the protein CASSYSWGALGNEQFF.

The chain couples TRBV5-4 to TRBJ2-7; D tentatively reads TRBD1 or TRBD2 (5 bases each). V lost 0 bases and J 4 bases, leaving 14 bases between the germline ends. This CDR3 region has 15 residues. Germline CDR1 SGHNT, CDR2 YYREEE (reference sequence). The CDR3 loop reads CASSLEESWGYEQYF. The CDR3 DNA sequence: TGTGCCAGCAGCTTGGAGGAGTCGTGGGGGTACGAGCAGTACTTC.

CDR3 sequence: CSARLRDNEQFF. DNA for the CDR3: TGCAGTGCTAGGCTCCGGGACAATGAGCAGTTCTTC. The chain has TRBV20-1 and TRBJ2-1; no definite D call. The CDR3 is made up of 12 amino acids. Germline CDR1 is DFQATT and CDR2 is SNEGSKA (reference sequence). V lost 3 bases to trimming and J lost 5 bases, with 8 bases between them.

A few counts support this clonotype. The chain couples TRBV20-1 to TRBJ2-5; D is uncertain. V dropped 0 bases and J dropped 1 base, with 12 bases sitting between them. Germline CDR1 DFQATT, CDR2 SNEGSKA (reference sequence). The CDR3 loop spans 15 amino acids. In nucleotides, the CDR3 is TGCAGTGCTAGAGATCTGCCACCTTCCCAAGAGACCCAGTACTTC. Its translation: CSARDLPPSQETQYF.

This chain joins TRBV11-2 and TRBJ2-1; TRBD1 might be the D (5 bases). Germline lookup yields CDR1 SGHAT and CDR2 FQNNGV. Trimming stripped 1 base from V and 8 bases from J, with 9 bases between. The CDR3 contains 13 residues. This chain's CDR3 is CASSLAGSHEQFF. In DNA form, the CDR3 reads TGTGCCAGCAGCTTAGCAGGGTCCCATGAGCAGTTCTTC.